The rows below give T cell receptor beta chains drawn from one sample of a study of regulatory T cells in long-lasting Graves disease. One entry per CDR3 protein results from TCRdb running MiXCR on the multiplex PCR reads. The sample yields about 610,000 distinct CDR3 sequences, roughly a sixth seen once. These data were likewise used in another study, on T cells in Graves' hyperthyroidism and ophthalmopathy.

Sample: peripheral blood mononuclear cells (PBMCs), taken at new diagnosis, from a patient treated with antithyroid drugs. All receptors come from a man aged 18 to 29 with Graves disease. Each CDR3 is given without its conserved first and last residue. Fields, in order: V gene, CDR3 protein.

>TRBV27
ASSLYLTGGVNNEQF
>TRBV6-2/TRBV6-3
ASSPLGGRSGELF
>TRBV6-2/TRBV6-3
ASSKQGGRETQY
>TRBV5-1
ASSPYPRGKSYEQY
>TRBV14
ASSQGRDRWGTEAF
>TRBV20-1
SARVRGRGSNQPQH
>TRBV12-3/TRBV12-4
ASSLASGRANEQF
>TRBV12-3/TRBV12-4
ASSVDTRNTEAF
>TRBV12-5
ASGPPAGLANNEQF
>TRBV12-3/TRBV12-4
ASSFVVAEKLF
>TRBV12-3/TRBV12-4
ASSARVVQRGTDTQY
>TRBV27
ASSRTSGRNTDTQY
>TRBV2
ASILSQGHSGNTIY
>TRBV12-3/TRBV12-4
ASSLVLREAAEQY
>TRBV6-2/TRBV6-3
ASSWTGTYEQY
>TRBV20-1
SARSLNGVYEQY
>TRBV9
ASSVEDSGGGPYNEQF
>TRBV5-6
ASSLSRRSNYGYT
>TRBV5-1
ASRPDIYGYT
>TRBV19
ASNPWAGANVLT
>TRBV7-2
ASSPTQIQQY
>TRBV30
AWSLPPGQQF
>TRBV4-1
ASSQARDPEAF
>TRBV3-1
ASSQVGVNTEAF
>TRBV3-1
ASSRTTDEQY
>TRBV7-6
AGNEQY
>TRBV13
ASSSLRDGSPLH
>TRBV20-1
SARAPGGPHEQY
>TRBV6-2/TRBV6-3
ASSYSGQEIGNYGYT
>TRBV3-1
ASSGETSGRKQF
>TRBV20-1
SARQGRYGYT
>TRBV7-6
ASSPLGREGHGDEQF
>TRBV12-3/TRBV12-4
ASSPPPGQGPYEQY
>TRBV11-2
ASSLGGSWGYEQY
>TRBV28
ASRRTGDTSQF
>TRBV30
AWNREAYGYT
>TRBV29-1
SALPLNTGELF
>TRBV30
AWSWGPDPAEQF
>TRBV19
ATARLAGSYEQY
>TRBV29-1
SVIPGGTTDTQY
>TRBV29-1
SVTSGRRWDTQY
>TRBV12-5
ASGLGRASYEQY
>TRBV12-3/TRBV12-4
ASSLSLGTGELF
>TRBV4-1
ASSQKVGKGYEQY
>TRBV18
ASSLQGRDTEAF
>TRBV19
ASSILGQGNEQY
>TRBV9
ASSAILGGTDTQY